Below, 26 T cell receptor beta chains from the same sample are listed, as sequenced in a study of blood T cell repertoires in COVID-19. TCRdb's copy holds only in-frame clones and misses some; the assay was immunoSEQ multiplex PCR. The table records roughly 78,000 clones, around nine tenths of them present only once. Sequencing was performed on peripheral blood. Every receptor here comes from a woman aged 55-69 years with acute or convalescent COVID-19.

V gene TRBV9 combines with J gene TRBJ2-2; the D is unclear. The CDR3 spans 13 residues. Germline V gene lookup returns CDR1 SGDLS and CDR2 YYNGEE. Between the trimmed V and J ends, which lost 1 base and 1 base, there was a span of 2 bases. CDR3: CASSVQNTGELFF. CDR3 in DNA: TGTGCCAGCAGCGTACAGAACACCGGGGAGCTGTTTTTT.

The CDR3 bases are TGTGCCAGCTCACCACCCGGAGGCAGGGGAGGGCACACTGAAGCTTTCTTT. It specifies CASSPPGGRGGHTEAFF. The genes are TRBV18 and TRBJ1-1; D may be TRBD1 (6 bases). Deletions cut 0 bases from V and 3 bases from J, with 17 bases between. This CDR3 has 17 residues. Per the germline V gene, CDR1 is KGHSH and CDR2 is LQKENI. The full variable domain, its missing parts supplied by reference TRBV18 and TRBJ1-1, is NAGVMQNPRHLVRRRGQEARLRCSPMKGHSHVYWYRQLPEEGLKFMVYLQKENIIDESGMPKERFSAEFPKEGPSILRIQQVVRGDSAAYFCASSPPGGRGGHTEAFFGQGTRLTVV.

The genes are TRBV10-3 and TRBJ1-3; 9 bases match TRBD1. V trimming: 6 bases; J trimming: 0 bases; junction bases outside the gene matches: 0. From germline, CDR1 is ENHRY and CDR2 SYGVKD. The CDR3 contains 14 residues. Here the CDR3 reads CAIRGQGSGNTIYF. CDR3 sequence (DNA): TGTGCCATCAGGGGACAGGGCTCTGGAAACACCATATATTTT.

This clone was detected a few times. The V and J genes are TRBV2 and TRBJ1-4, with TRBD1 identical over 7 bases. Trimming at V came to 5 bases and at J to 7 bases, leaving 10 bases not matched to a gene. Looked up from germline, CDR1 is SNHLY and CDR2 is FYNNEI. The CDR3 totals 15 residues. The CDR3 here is CASSPPGQTSEKLFF. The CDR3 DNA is TGTGCCAGCAGTCCCCCGGGACAGACAAGTGAAAAACTGTTTTTT.

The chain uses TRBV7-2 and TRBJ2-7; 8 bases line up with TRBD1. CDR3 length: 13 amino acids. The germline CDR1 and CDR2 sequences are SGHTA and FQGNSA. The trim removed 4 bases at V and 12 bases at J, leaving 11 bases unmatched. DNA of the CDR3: TGTGCCAGCAGCTACCGGACAGGGAAAAGTTGGTACTTC. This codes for CASSYRTGKSWYF.

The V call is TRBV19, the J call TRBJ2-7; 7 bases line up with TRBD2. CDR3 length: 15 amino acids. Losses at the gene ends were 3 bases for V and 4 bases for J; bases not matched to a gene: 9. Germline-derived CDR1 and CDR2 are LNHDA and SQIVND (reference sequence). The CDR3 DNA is TGTGCCAGTAGTATGTGGCCCCGGGGGGTGTACGAGCAGTACTTC. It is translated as CASSMWPRGVYEQYF. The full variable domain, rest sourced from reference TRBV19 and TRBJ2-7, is DGGITQSPKYLFRKEGQNVTLSCEQNLNHDAMYWYRQDPGQGLRLIYYSQIVNDFQKGDIAEGYSVSREKKESFPLTVTSAQKNPTAFYLCASSMWPRGVYEQYFGPGTRLTVT.

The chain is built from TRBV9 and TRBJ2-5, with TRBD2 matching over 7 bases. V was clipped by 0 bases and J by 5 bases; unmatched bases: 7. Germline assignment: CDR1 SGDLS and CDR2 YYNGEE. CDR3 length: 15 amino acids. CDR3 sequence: CASSVAGGASETQYF. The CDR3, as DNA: TGTGCCAGCAGCGTAGCGGGAGGAGCATCCGAGACCCAGTACTTC.

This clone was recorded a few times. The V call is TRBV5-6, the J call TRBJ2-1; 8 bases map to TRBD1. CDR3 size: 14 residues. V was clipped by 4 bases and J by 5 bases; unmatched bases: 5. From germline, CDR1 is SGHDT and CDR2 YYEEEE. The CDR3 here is CASSRTGRHNEQFF. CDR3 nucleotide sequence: TGTGCCAGCAGCCGGACAGGGAGGCACAATGAGCAGTTCTTC.

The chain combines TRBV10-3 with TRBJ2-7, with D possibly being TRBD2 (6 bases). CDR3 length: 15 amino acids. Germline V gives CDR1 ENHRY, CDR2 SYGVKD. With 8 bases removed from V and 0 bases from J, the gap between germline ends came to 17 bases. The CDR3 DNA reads TGTGCCATCTCCTCGCGGGGAGTTTCCTCCTACGAGCAGTACTTC. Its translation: CAISSRGVSSYEQYF.

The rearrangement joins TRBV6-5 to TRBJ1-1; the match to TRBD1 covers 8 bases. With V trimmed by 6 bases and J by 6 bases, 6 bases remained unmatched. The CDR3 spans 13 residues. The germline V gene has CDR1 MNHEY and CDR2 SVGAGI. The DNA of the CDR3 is TGTGCCAGCAGAAGGACAGGGAGACCTGAAGCTTTCTTT. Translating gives CASRRTGRPEAFF.

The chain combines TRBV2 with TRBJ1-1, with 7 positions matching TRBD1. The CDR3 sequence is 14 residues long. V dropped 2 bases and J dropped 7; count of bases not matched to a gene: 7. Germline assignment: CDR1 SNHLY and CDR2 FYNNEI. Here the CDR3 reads CASSELGRDSEAFF. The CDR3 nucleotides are TGTGCCAGCAGTGAATTGGGTCGGGACAGTGAAGCTTTCTTT. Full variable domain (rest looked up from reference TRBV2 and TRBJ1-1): EPEVTQTPSHQVTQMGQEVILRCVPISNHLYFYWYRQILGQKVEFLVSFYNNEISEKSEIFDDQFSVERPDGSNFTLKIRSTKLEDSAMYFCASSELGRDSEAFFGQGTRLTVV.

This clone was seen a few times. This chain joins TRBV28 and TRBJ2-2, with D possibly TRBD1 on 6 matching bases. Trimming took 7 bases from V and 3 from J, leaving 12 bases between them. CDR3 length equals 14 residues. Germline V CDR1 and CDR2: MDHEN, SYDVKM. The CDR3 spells CASNIAGDTGELFF. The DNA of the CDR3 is TGTGCCAGCAATATCGCAGGGGACACCGGGGAGCTGTTTTTT.

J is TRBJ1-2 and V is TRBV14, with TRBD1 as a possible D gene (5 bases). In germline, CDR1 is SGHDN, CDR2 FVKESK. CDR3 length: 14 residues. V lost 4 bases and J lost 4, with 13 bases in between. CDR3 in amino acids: CASSPRTTGYGYTF. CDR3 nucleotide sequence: TGTGCCAGCAGCCCTAGGACCACAGGCTATGGCTACACCTTC. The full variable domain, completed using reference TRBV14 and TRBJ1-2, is EAGVTQFPSHSVIEKGQTVTLRCDPISGHDNLYWYRRVMGKEIKFLLHFVKESKQDESGMPNNRFLAERTGGTYSTLKVQPAELEDSGVYFCASSPRTTGYGYTFGSGTRLTVV.

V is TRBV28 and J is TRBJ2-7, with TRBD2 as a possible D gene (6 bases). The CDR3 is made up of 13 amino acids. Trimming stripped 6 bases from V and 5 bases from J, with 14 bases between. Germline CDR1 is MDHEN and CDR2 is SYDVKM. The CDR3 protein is CASSSVGEDEQYF. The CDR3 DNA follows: TGTGCCAGCAGCTCCGTGGGGGAGGACGAGCAGTACTTC.

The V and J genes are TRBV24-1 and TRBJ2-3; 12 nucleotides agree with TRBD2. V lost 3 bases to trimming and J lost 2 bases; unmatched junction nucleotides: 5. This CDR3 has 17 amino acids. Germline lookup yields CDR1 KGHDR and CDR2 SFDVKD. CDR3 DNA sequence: TGTGCCACCAGTGATACCGGACTAGCGGGATTCACAGATACGCAGTATTTT. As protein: CATSDTGLAGFTDTQYF.

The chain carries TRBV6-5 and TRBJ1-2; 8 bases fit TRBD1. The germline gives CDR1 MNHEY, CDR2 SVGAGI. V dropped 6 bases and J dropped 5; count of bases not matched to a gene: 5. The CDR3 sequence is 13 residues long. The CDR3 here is CASRDRERYGYTF. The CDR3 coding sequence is TGTGCCAGCAGGGACAGGGAAAGGTATGGCTACACCTTC.

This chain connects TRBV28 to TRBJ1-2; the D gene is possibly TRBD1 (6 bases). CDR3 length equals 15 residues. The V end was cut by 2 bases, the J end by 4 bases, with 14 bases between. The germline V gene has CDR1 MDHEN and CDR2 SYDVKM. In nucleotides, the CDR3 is TGTGCCAGCAGTTTACCCCCGGGGGGCGGCTATGGCTACACCTTC. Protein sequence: CASSLPPGGGYGYTF.

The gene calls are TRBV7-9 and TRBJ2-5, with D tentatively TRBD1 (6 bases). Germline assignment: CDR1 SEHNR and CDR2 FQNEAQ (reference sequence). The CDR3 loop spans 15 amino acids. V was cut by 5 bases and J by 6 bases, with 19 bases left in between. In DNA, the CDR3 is TGTGCCAGCAGCGCAGGGGTTCTACCCTCTAAGACCCAGTACTTC. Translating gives CASSAGVLPSKTQYF.

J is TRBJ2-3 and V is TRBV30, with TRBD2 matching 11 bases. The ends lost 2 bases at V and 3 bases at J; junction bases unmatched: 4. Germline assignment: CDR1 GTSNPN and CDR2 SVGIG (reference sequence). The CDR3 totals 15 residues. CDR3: CAWSPGLAETDTQYF. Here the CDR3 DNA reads TGTGCCTGGAGTCCGGGACTAGCGGAGACAGATACGCAGTATTTT. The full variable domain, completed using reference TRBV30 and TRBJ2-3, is SQTIHQWPATLVQPVGSPLSLECTVEGTSNPNLYWYRQAAGRGLQLLFYSVGIGQISSEVPQNLSASRPQDRQFILSSKKLLLSDSGFYLCAWSPGLAETDTQYFGPGTRLTVL.

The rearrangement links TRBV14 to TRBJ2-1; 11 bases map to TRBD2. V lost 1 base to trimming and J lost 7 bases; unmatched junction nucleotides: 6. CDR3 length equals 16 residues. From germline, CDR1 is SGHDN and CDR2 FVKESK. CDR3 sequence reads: CASSQVYSGRANEQFF. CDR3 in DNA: TGTGCCAGCAGCCAAGTGTATAGCGGGAGGGCTAATGAGCAGTTCTTC.

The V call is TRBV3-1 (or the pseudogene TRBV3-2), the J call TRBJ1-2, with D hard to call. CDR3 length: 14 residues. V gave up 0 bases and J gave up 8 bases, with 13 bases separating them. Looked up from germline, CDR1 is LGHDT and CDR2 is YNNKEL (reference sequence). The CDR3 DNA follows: TGTGCCAGCAGCCAAGATCCCAACCTTCAGGGCTACACCTTC. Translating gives CASSQDPNLQGYTF.

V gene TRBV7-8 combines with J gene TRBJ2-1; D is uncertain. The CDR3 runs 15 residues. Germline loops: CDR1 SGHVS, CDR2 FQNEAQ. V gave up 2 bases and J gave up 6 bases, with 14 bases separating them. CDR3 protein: CASSLPRPVRNEQFF. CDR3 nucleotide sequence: TGTGCCAGCAGCTTACCCCGTCCGGTTCGCAATGAGCAGTTCTTC.

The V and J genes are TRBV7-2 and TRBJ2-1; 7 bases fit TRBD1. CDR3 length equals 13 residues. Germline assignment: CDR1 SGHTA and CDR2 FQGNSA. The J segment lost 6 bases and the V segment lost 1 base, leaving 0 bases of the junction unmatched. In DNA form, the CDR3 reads TGTGCCAGCAGCTTAGACAGGGGCAATGAGCAGTTCTTC. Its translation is CASSLDRGNEQFF.

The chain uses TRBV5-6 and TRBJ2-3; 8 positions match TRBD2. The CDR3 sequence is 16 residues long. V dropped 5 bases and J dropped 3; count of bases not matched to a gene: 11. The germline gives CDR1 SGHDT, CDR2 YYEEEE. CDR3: CASREEGGRSTDTQYF. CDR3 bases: TGTGCCAGCAGGGAGGAAGGCGGGAGGAGTACAGATACGCAGTATTTT.

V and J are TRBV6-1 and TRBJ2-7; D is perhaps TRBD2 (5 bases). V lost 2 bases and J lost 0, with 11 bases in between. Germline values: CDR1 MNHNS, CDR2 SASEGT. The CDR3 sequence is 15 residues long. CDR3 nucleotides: TGTGCCAGCAGTGAAAGCATTGCGGGCTCCTACGAGCAGTACTTC. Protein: CASSESIAGSYEQYF.

The CDR3 DNA is TGTGCCAGCATTATTACCGGGACTAGCACGGGGAATGAGCAGTTCTTC. Translating gives CASIITGTSTGNEQFF. The chain uses TRBV28 and TRBJ2-1; 9 positions agree with TRBD2. Germline CDR1 is MDHEN and CDR2 is SYDVKM. The CDR3 length is 16 residues. J lost 7 bases, V lost 7 bases, and 14 bases had no gene match.